Below, 30 T cell receptor beta chains from the same sample are listed, as sequenced in a study of T cells expressing NK-cell markers. From the 5' RACE reads, TCRdb lists one entry per CDR3 protein and no DNA. The sample totals about 460,000 distinct CDR3 sequences. The sample was blood T cells: a sorted CD56 or NKG2C T cell subset, CD4+ or CD8+ T cells, or bulk PBMC T cells (not recorded which). The receptors stem from a woman in her 50s in good health.

The chain has TRBV6-5 and TRBJ1-6; TCRdb reports TRBD1, a call that lacks DNA to check it against. The CDR3 has 14 amino acids. CDR1 is MNHEY and CDR2 is SVGAGI in the germline V gene. CDR3 sequence: CASSYTGVRSPLHF.

J is TRBJ2-7 and V is TRBV4-1; TCRdb's D call of TRBD1 is untestable without DNA. Germline loops: CDR1 MGHRA, CDR2 YSYEKL. This CDR3 comprises 14 residues. The CDR3 is CASSHRTGPYEQYF.

The chain carries TRBV24-1 and TRBJ2-3; TCRdb proposes TRBD1, but this gene call is untestable without DNA. The V gene's germline CDR1 is KGHDR and CDR2 SFDVKD. The CDR3 contains 16 residues. The chain's CDR3 is CATSDRQDSSTDTQYF.

The CDR3 protein is CASSSTSGGLKDTQYF. The chain combines TRBV7-8 with TRBJ2-3; TCRdb outputs TRBD2, but without DNA this stays unchecked. Germline CDR1 is SGHVS and CDR2 is FQNEAQ. The CDR3 loop spans 16 amino acids.

This sequence joins TRBV9 and TRBJ2-2. The CDR3 covers 16 residues. Germline V gene lookup returns CDR1 SGDLS and CDR2 YYNGEE. The CDR3 is CASSVAGGRITGELFF.

The gene calls are TRBV12-3 or TRBV12-4 and TRBJ1-2. This CDR3 region has 13 residues. The CDR3: CASTATLNYGYTF.

CDR3 protein: CASSRSQGARDTQYF. The gene calls are TRBV5-5 and TRBJ2-3; the D gene TCRdb calls, TRBD1, cannot be checked with no DNA. Germline V gives CDR1 SGHKS, CDR2 YYEKEE (reference sequence). The CDR3 sequence is 15 residues long.

The V gene is TRBV9, the J gene TRBJ2-2; without DNA, the TCRdb call of TRBD2 cannot be checked. Looked up from germline, CDR1 is SGDLS and CDR2 is YYNGEE. This CDR3 spans 15 amino acids. CDR3 sequence reads: CASSLREGWTGELFF. Using reference TRBV9 and TRBJ2-2 for the parts outside the CDR3, the full variable domain is DSGVTQTPKHLITATGQRVTLRCSPRSGDLSVYWYQQSLDQGLQFLIQYYNGEERAKGNILERFSAQQFPDLHSELNLSSLELGDSALYFCASSLREGWTGELFFGEGSRLTVL.

The rearrangement links TRBV12-3 or TRBV12-4 to TRBJ2-3; TCRdb's assignment of TRBD1 cannot be checked, as there is no DNA. This CDR3 spans 15 amino acids. CDR3 sequence: CASSLAGTATDTQYF.

The chain uses TRBV7-2 and TRBJ2-2; no DNA is available, so the TRBD2 call from TCRdb remains unchecked. The germline gives CDR1 SGHTA, CDR2 FQGNSA. This CDR3 has 17 residues. CDR3 region: CASSDAWTSGYTGELFF. The full variable domain, in which reference TRBV7-2 and TRBJ2-2 provide the parts outside the CDR3, is GAGVSQSPSNKVTEKGKDVELRCDPISGHTALYWYRQSLGQGLEFLIYFQGNSAPDKSGLPSDRFSAERTGGSVSTLTIQRTQQEDSAVYLCASSDAWTSGYTGELFFGEGSRLTVL.

The J gene is TRBJ2-4, the V gene TRBV2; no DNA is available, so the TRBD1 call from TCRdb remains unchecked. CDR3 length equals 12 residues. The germline gives CDR1 SNHLY, CDR2 FYNNEI. This CDR3 is CASTLLGNIQYF.

The chain recombines TRBV20-1 with TRBJ1-6; checking the TCRdb D call of TRBD1 is not possible without DNA. CDR1 and CDR2 from the germline V gene are DFQATT and SNEGSKA (reference sequence). The CDR3 spans 14 residues. The CDR3 sequence is CSASGQGNNSPLHF.

The rearrangement uses TRBV2 and TRBJ1-5. This CDR3 has 12 amino acids. CDR1 and CDR2 from the germline V gene are SNHLY and FYNNEI. CDR3: CASRIRDQPQHF.

This chain connects TRBV20-1 to TRBJ2-5; TCRdb's D call, TRBD2, is unchecked because there is no DNA. Germline assignment: CDR1 DFQATT and CDR2 SNEGSKA (reference sequence). The CDR3 loop spans 16 amino acids. CDR3 protein: CSARGRSGRTIETQYF.

J is TRBJ2-1 and V is TRBV9; without DNA, the TCRdb call of TRBD1 cannot be checked. The CDR3 is 11 amino acids. CDR1 is SGDLS and CDR2 is YYNGEE in the germline V gene. CDR3 sequence: CASSEGTGQFF.

The gene calls are TRBV27 and TRBJ2-7; absent DNA, TCRdb's TRBD1 call cannot be checked. CDR1 is MNHEY and CDR2 is SMNVEV in the germline V gene (reference sequence). The CDR3 loop spans 15 amino acids. The CDR3 is CASSPRDRFAGEQYF.

The V call is TRBV29-1, the J call TRBJ1-2; TCRdb picks TRBD1, but there is no DNA to check that call. CDR3 size: 13 residues. Germline CDR1 is SQVTM and CDR2 is ANQGSEA. The CDR3 sequence is CSVEQGAGLGYTF.

This sequence joins TRBV12-3 or TRBV12-4 and TRBJ2-2. This CDR3 has 14 residues. CDR3 in amino acids: CASSRIGAAGELFF.

The CDR3 spells CASSPTGVMLETQYF. This sequence joins TRBV18 and TRBJ2-5. Germline CDR1 reads KGHSH; CDR2 reads LQKENI. This CDR3 region has 15 residues.

J is TRBJ2-2 and V is TRBV10-3; lacking DNA, the TRBD1 call made by TCRdb goes unchecked. The CDR3 totals 14 residues. Germline CDR1 ENHRY, CDR2 SYGVKD. The CDR3 loop is CAIGNDRADGELFF.

The chain links TRBV29-1 to TRBJ2-3. This CDR3 has 14 residues. Germline-derived CDR1 and CDR2 are SQVTM and ANQGSEA. Here the CDR3 reads CSVERTGRGDTQYF.

J is TRBJ2-2 and V is TRBV5-1; TCRdb's D call, TRBD1, is unchecked because there is no DNA. CDR1 is SGHRS and CDR2 is YFSETQ in the germline V gene. CDR3 length equals 16 residues. The CDR3 sequence is CASSRDRAGFSGELFF.

The V call is TRBV7-9, the J call TRBJ2-1; TCRdb proposes TRBD1, but this gene call is untestable without DNA. Germline V gene data show CDR1 as SEHNR and CDR2 as FQNEAQ (reference sequence). This CDR3 has 12 amino acids. The CDR3 reads CASSEQGSEQFF.

This chain joins TRBV20-1 and TRBJ2-3; TCRdb lists TRBD2, though no DNA is available to test this call. Germline V lookup: CDR1 DFQATT, CDR2 SNEGSKA (reference sequence). This CDR3 has 15 amino acids. The CDR3 here is CSASTETSFADTQYF.

CDR3 residues: CASSVGTGKNIQYF. The chain uses TRBV9 and TRBJ2-4; TCRdb returns TRBD1, unconfirmable since there is no DNA. This CDR3 region has 14 residues. Germline values: CDR1 SGDLS, CDR2 YYNGEE.

The chain joins TRBV5-5 to TRBJ2-1. CDR1 and CDR2 (germline): SGHKS, YYEKEE (reference sequence). This CDR3 contains 16 residues. This CDR3 is CASSLARGSGYNEQFF. The whole variable domain, filled in from reference TRBV5-5 and TRBJ2-1, reads DAGVTQSPTHLIKTRGQQVTLRCSPISGHKSVSWYQQVLGQGPQFIFQYYEKEERGRGNFPDRFSARQFPNYSSELNVNALLLGDSALYLCASSLARGSGYNEQFFGPGTRLTVL.

This chain joins TRBV25-1 and TRBJ1-5; TCRdb indicates TRBD1, and absent DNA this call remains unverified. In germline, CDR1 is MGHDK, CDR2 SYGVNS. This CDR3 is 12 amino acids long. CDR3 protein: CASARGTQPQHF.

This chain uses TRBV24-1 with TRBJ2-3; TCRdb gives TRBD2 as the D gene, but with no DNA this cannot be confirmed. The CDR3 spans 16 residues. CDR1 is KGHDR, CDR2 SFDVKD, per germline. Here the CDR3 reads CATSGILGGSTDTQYF.

V gene TRBV3-1 combines with J gene TRBJ2-1; TCRdb's D gene call, TRBD2, goes unchecked for lack of DNA. This CDR3 spans 16 amino acids. Germline V lookup: CDR1 LGHDT, CDR2 YNNKEL (reference sequence). The CDR3 is CASSQAERGLAGSTFF.

The V and J genes are TRBV20-1 and TRBJ2-7; TCRdb reports TRBD1, a call that lacks DNA to check it against. The length of the CDR3 is 13 residues. The germline V gene encodes CDR1 DFQATT and CDR2 SNEGSKA (reference sequence). This chain's CDR3 is CSARYRGTGEQYF.